This T cell receptor beta chain was captured in a study of long-term antiretroviral therapy in people with HIV. CDR1 and CDR2 from the germline V gene are MNHNS and SASEGT. V trimming: 6 bases; J trimming: 1 base; junction bases outside the gene matches: 4. The CDR3 length is 14 residues. Remarks on this clone: What it recognizes is unknown.

Study conclusions and caveats: Repertoire composition at all time points was dominated by clones that had expanded before ART.

immunoSEQ v3.0 was run at survey level. The assay was immunoSEQ multiplex PCR, and TCRdb's table has in-frame clones only and misses some. This table holds around 20,000 clones, around 86% found once. V gene TRBV6-1 combines with J gene TRBJ2-7, with 9 bases fitting TRBD2. The material was unsorted PBMCs, obtained 0.2 years before starting antiretroviral therapy. This TCR came from a man between 18 and 29 years old with HIV. This CDR3 reads CASRKTSGSYEQYF. For the CDR3, the DNA is TGTGCCAGCAGAAAGACTAGCGGATCCTACGAGCAGTACTTC.